This T cell receptor beta chain was obtained from a study of T cells in Graves' hyperthyroidism and ophthalmopathy. Study as a whole: Peripheral blood was taken when the disease was first diagnosed, before any treatment began.

Template material for amplifying TCR beta CDR3 regions consisted of RNA transcripts. The primer set for the first-round RT-PCR of the TCR CDR3 was HTBI. TCRdb re-analysed the multiplex PCR reads in MiXCR, keeping a single row per CDR3 protein. The table lists around 290,000 distinct CDR3 sequences, roughly an eighth of them singletons, with approximately 7.9% in the top ten. This clonotype appeared many times. Its antigen is currently unknown. Stability of Graves' hyperthyroidism was defined as absent ophthalmopathy progression within 18 months. Patients were excluded because of uncontrolled infection, other autoimmune disease, pregnancy or lactation. Study-level results: Ophthalmopathy, as predicted by the model, came a median about seven months after the prediction.

Germline CDR1 and CDR2: SGHKS and YYEKEE (reference sequence). V was shortened by 4 bases and J by 6 bases, with 17 bases between the two germline ends. This CDR3 has 15 amino acids. This TCR was sampled from a woman aged 40-49 years with Graves' hyperthyroidism. The rearrangement uses TRBV5-5 and TRBJ2-1, with D perhaps TRBD2 (5 bases). The sample comprised blood. The CDR3 sequence is CASSPSGGHFNEQFF. For the CDR3, the DNA is TGTGCCAGCAGCCCCAGCGGAGGTCATTTCAATGAGCAGTTCTTC.